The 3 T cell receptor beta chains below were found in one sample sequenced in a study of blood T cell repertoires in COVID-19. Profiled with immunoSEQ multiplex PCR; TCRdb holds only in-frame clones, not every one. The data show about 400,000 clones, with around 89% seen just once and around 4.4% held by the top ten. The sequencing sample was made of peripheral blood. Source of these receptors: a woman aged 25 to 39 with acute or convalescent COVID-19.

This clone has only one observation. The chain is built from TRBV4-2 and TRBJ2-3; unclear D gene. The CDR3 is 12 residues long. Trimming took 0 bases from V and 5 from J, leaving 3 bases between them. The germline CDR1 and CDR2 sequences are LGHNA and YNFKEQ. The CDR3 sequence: CASSQDIDTQYF. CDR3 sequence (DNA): TGTGCCAGCAGCCAAGATATAGATACGCAGTATTTT.

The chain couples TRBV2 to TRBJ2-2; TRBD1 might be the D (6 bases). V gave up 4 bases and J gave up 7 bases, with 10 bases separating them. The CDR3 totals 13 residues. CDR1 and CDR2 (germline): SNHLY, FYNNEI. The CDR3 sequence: CASSADRIGELFF. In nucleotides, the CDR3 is TGTGCCAGCAGTGCAGACAGGATCGGGGAGCTGTTTTTT.

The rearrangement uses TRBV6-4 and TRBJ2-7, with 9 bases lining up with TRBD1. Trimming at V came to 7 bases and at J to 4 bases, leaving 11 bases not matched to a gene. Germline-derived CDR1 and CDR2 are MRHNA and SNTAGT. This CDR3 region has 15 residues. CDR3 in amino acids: CASKEMDRGCYEQYF. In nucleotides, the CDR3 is TGTGCCAGCAAGGAGATGGACAGGGGATGTTACGAGCAGTACTTC.